The 20 T cell receptor delta chains reported below all come from one sample, sequenced in a study of gammadelta T cells in human blood. TCRdb redid clone calling on the RT-PCR reads using CATT. The sample carries over a thousand delta-chain clones, around 25% recorded once. Specimen: non-Vgamma9Vdelta2 gamma-delta T cells from infant blood. Every receptor here comes from a human donor.

Regarding this clone: A much larger clone differs by one base, so this may be a read error. Because the CDR3's place on the DNA is in doubt, the DNA is left out and the CDR3 is given as listed by TCRdb. The sample carries other DNA sequences with the same CDR3. The genes are TRAV29/DV5 and TRDJ1; TRDD3, the D gene given by the table, was not confirmed from the DNA. CDR1 is NSMFDY, CDR2 ISSIKDK, per germline. The CDR3 has 19 amino acids, counting both end residues. The CDR3 loop reads CSVLLCSKLTYPGVDKLIF.

This clone is classed as medium-sized. J is TRDJ1 and V is TRDV3; 9 bases match TRDD3. CDR3 length equals 17 residues. From germline, CDR1 is TVYSNPD and CDR2 GDNSRS (reference sequence). After removal of 0 bases from V and 1 base from J, the junction contained 12 bases not matched to a gene. Here the CDR3 DNA reads TGTGCCTTTAGCTTCCTTGTACTGGGGGACCTCACCGATAAACTCATCTTT. It codes for CAFSFLVLGDLTDKLIF.

The sample holds a few counts of this clone. The chain employs TRDV1 and TRDJ1; 13 positions match TRDD3. CDR3 size: 21 residues. Losses at the gene ends were 5 bases for V and 7 bases for J; bases not matched to a gene: 25. Germline CDR1 TSWWSYY, CDR2 QGS. The CDR3 sequence: CALGPRVPFPTHWGIRSKLIF. The DNA of the CDR3 is TGTGCTCTTGGGCCCCGAGTCCCCTTTCCTACCCACTGGGGGATACGTAGTAAACTCATCTTT.

On this clone: It is likely a read error: a sequence one base away is far more abundant. Other DNA sequences in this sample translate to the same CDR3. The chain combines TRAV38-2/DV8 with TRDJ1; D is ambiguous. This CDR3 region has 18 residues. Deletions cut 2 bases from V and 2 bases from J, with 22 bases between. The germline V gene encodes CDR1 TSESDYY and CDR2 QEAYKQQN. The CDR3 sequence is CAYRSLRSWSLYTDKLIF. The CDR3 DNA sequence: TGTGCTTATAGGAGTCTACGATCCTGGAGTCTTTATACCGATAAACTCATCTTT.

In this sample, this clone is large. The same CDR3 is also encoded by other DNA sequences in this sample. The chain couples TRDV1 to TRDJ1; TRDD3 matches 9 bases. The CDR3 sequence is 21 residues long. From germline, CDR1 is TSWWSYY and CDR2 QGS. V lost 9 bases and J lost 2; bases outside the gene matches: 28. The CDR3 sequence: CALPLHIPIHLLGETTDKLIF. In DNA, the CDR3 is TGTGCTCTCCCCCTGCATATTCCAATCCACTTACTGGGGGAGACTACCGATAAACTCATCTTT.

Note on this clone: Possible read error: a much larger clone is one base away. Other nucleotide sequences in the sample specify the same CDR3. The chain employs TRDV1 and TRDJ1; D perhaps matches TRDD3 (5 bases). Deletions cut 2 bases from V and 11 bases from J, with 21 bases between. Germline values: CDR1 TSWWSYY, CDR2 QGS. The CDR3 extends over 15 amino acids. This CDR3 is CALGESGGDPLTLIF. CDR3 sequence (DNA): TGTGCTCTTGGGGAATCCGGGGGTGACCCGCTCACGCTCATCTTT.

In this sample, this clone is large. The chain combines TRDV3 with TRDJ1; 10 bases are a match to TRDD3. Germline assignment: CDR1 TVYSNPD and CDR2 GDNSRS (reference sequence). This CDR3 is built from 21 residues. With V trimmed by 0 bases and J by 0 bases, 22 bases remained unmatched. The CDR3 sequence is CAFRLRPSLLGDFTYTDKLIF. The CDR3 bases are TGTGCCTTTAGGCTTCGGCCCTCCTTACTGGGGGATTTTACGTACACCGATAAACTCATCTTT.

By its share, this clone is medium-sized (0.01 to 0.1%). The chain employs TRDV1 and TRDJ1, with 7 bases aligning to TRDD3. This CDR3 has 19 residues. Looked up from germline, CDR1 is TSWWSYY and CDR2 is QGS. V shed 1 base, J shed 0 bases, and the junction held 14 bases outside the gene matches. CDR3 sequence (DNA): TGTGCTCTTGGGGAACGGTGGCCGGGGGATCATAGAAACACCGATAAACTCATCTTT. The encoded protein is CALGERWPGDHRNTDKLIF.

By share, this clone ranks as medium-sized. The gene calls are TRDV1 and TRDJ1; D is possibly TRDD2 or TRDD3 (9 bases each). Per the germline V gene, CDR1 is TSWWSYY and CDR2 is QGS. CDR3 length: 21 amino acids. V gave up 2 bases and J gave up 3 bases, with 31 bases separating them. Written as DNA, the CDR3 is TGTGCTCTTGGGGAAGTTAGACCTTCCTACGGATTACTGGGGGACCCCGATAAACTCATCTTT. It encodes CALGEVRPSYGLLGDPDKLIF.

This clone is deemed medium-sized. The rearrangement links TRDV1 to TRDJ1; TRDD3 aligns across 8 bases. V lost 3 bases and J lost 2; bases outside the gene matches: 17. This CDR3 has 19 residues. Looked up from germline, CDR1 is TSWWSYY and CDR2 is QGS. CDR3 coding DNA: TGTGCTCTTGGGGATCGGGTTCCTTACTGGGGGTCTGAGACCGATAAACTCATCTTT. This codes for CALGDRVPYWGSETDKLIF.

The chain links TRDV1 to TRDJ1; D may be TRDD2 (9 bases). V was pared by 5 bases and J by 3 bases, with 40 bases between. The germline V gene encodes CDR1 TSWWSYY and CDR2 QGS. The length of the CDR3 is 23 residues. Here the CDR3 DNA reads TGTGCTCTTGGGCCCCCAGGCCTTCCTACCGTACTGGGGGTTCTCCCGCTATCCGATAAACTCATCTTT. Its translation is CALGPPGLPTVLGVLPLSDKLIF.

Regarding this clone: This could be a read error, since a much larger clone is one nucleotide away. The J gene is TRDJ1, the V gene TRDV1; D gene uncertain. The germline CDR1 and CDR2 sequences are TSWWSYY and QGS. The CDR3 sequence is 17 residues long. The V gene lost 2 bases and the J gene lost 3 bases, with 19 bases spanning the gap. CDR3 bases: TGTGCTCTTGGGGAATTGCGGTGCGCCCGTCTGGCCGATAAACTCATCTTT. Encoded protein: CALGELRCARLADKLIF.

This clone is medium-sized in the sample. The chain has TRDV1 and TRDJ1; 13 bases match TRDD3. The CDR3 loop spans 20 amino acids. V trimming: 7 bases; J trimming: 0 bases; junction bases outside the gene matches: 17. Germline V lookup: CDR1 TSWWSYY, CDR2 QGS. CDR3 nucleotides: TGTGCTCTTGTCACGGGACTGGGGGATACGCCACCAAAGTACACCGATAAACTCATCTTT. As protein: CALVTGLGDTPPKYTDKLIF.

This clone is categorized as large (0.1 to 1%). The V gene is TRDV1, the J gene TRDJ2; D gene ambiguous. The CDR3 length is 19 residues. V was shortened by 0 bases and J by 3 bases, with 20 bases between the two germline ends. In germline, CDR1 is TSWWSYY, CDR2 QGS. Here the CDR3 DNA reads TGTGCTCTTGGGGAACTTACGAATCTCCCCGATTTGGTGACAGCACAACTCTTCTTT. This codes for CALGELTNLPDLVTAQLFF.

By frequency in the sample, this clone is large. The chain uses TRAV29/DV5 and TRDJ1, with 13 bases lining up with TRDD3. The CDR3 runs 19 residues. V shed 5 bases, J shed 0 bases, and the junction held 16 bases outside the gene matches. The germline V gene encodes CDR1 NSMFDY and CDR2 ISSIKDK. The CDR3 nucleotides read TGTGCAGCGAGGGTACTGGGGGATACGGGAGGGTCCTACACCGATAAACTCATCTTT. Translated: CAARVLGDTGGSYTDKLIF.

Within the sample, this clone is medium-sized (0.01 to 0.1%). The genes are TRDV1 and TRDJ2, with 10 bases that match TRDD3. V lost 3 bases, J lost 0 bases, and 16 bases stayed unmatched. Germline V gives CDR1 TSWWSYY, CDR2 QGS. The length of the CDR3 is 21 residues. This CDR3 is CALGDRTGGSDSVTLTAQLFF. The DNA of the CDR3 is TGTGCTCTTGGGGACCGAACTGGGGGATCTGATTCGGTGACTTTGACAGCACAACTCTTCTTT.

As to this clone: A single base separates this from a much larger clone, so it may be a read error. This chain uses TRDV1 with TRDJ1; D remains ambiguous. V was trimmed by 0 bases and J by 2 bases, leaving 10 bases between them. The CDR3 is 15 amino acids. The germline V gene has CDR1 TSWWSYY and CDR2 QGS. Here the CDR3 DNA reads TGTGCTCTTGGGGAACTTCGTAGATCTACCGATAAACTCATCTTT. Translated, it gives CALGELRRSTDKLIF.

By share, this clone ranks as medium-sized. The chain combines TRDV1 with TRDJ1; 13 bases are a match to TRDD3. V lost 2 bases to trimming and J lost 2 bases; unmatched junction nucleotides: 29. The CDR3 is made up of 25 amino acids. Germline loops: CDR1 TSWWSYY, CDR2 QGS. In DNA, the CDR3 is TGTGCTCTTGGGGAATTACGCTTCCTACGTTTCCTGTACTGGGGGATACGACCTTTAACCGATAAACTCATCTTT. Translated: CALGELRFLRFLYWGIRPLTDKLIF.

As for this clone: A much larger clonotype is one base distant, so this may be a read error. The gene calls are TRDV1 and TRDJ1; 10 bases match TRDD3. The germline CDR1 and CDR2 sequences are TSWWSYY and QGS. The CDR3 runs 24 residues. V lost 4 bases to trimming and J lost 9 bases; unmatched junction nucleotides: 38. CDR3 in amino acids: CALGVFGLPQIQIPYWGMEAQLIF. In DNA, the CDR3 is TGTGCTCTTGGGGTCTTTGGCCTTCCCCAAATCCAAATCCCGTACTGGGGGATGGAAGCACAACTCATCTTT.

This clone is labeled medium-sized. The chain carries TRDV1 and TRDJ1; D could derive from TRDD2 or TRDD3 (8 bases each). This CDR3 spans 23 amino acids. Germline lookup yields CDR1 TSWWSYY and CDR2 QGS. Trimming took 3 bases from V and 1 from J, leaving 36 bases between them. Here the CDR3 reads CALGDLPLFLPKPYWGSTDKLIF. DNA of the CDR3: TGTGCTCTTGGGGACTTACCTCTCTTCCTACCGAAGCCCTACTGGGGGTCCACCGATAAACTCATCTTT.